This entry is about one T cell receptor beta chain. TCRdb's copy holds only in-frame clones and misses some; the assay was immunoSEQ multiplex PCR. The profile shows about 100,000 clones, approximately 70% of them singletons. The CDR3 is 15 amino acids. Trimming took 7 bases from V and 0 from J; bases not matched to a gene: 5. Germline CDR1 reads MDHEN; CDR2 reads SYDVKM. The data stem from a study of blood T cell repertoires in COVID-19. V usage is TRBV28 and J usage is TRBJ2-1; TRBD2 matches 8 bases. Sequenced sample: peripheral blood. The receptor's source is a woman aged 35 to 49 with acute or convalescent COVID-19. CDR3 residues: CASTIAGGSYNEQFF. CDR3 DNA: TGTGCCAGCACCATCGCGGGGGGCTCCTACAATGAGCAGTTCTTC.